This is a list of T cell receptor beta chains from one sample in a study of cytomegalovirus exposure and HLA in healthy donors. Clones were sequenced by immunoSEQ multiplex PCR, and TCRdb holds only the in-frame ones, with some missing. Its table lists approximately 180,000 clones. The sample was PBMCs. The origin of the receptors is a man under 40 in good health and CMV-seronegative. Each CDR3 is given with its conserved first and last residue. A D gene is named only where the DNA matches it firmly.

>TRBJ2-3|TRBV11-2|TRBD2
CASSPSFGLGADTQYF
TGTGCCAGCAGCCCTAGTTTCGGACTAGGGGCAGATACGCAGTATTTT
>TRBJ2-1|TRBV27|TRBD2
CASSPGGSYNEQFF
TGTGCCAGCAGTCCGGGAGGCTCCTACAATGAGCAGTTCTTC
>TRBJ2-1|TRBV29-1|NA
CSVGLSFNEQFF
TGCAGCGTTGGTCTATCCTTCAATGAGCAGTTCTTC
>TRBJ1-5|TRBV27|NA
CASSLWRYQPQHF
TGTGCCAGCAGTTTATGGCGGTATCAGCCCCAGCATTTT
>TRBJ1-5|TRBV27|NA
CASSWGGQPQHF
TGTGCCAGCAGTTGGGGCGGTCAGCCCCAGCATTTT
>TRBJ2-1|TRBV7-9|TRBD2
CASSNSGRAYEQFF
TGTGCCAGCAGCAATAGCGGGAGGGCCTATGAGCAGTTCTTC
>TRBJ2-1|TRBV4-2|NA
CASSQDLGRGAYNEQFF
TGTGCCAGCAGCCAAGATTTAGGGCGGGGAGCGTACAATGAGCAGTTCTTC
>TRBJ1-4|TRBV4-2|NA
CASSKITWLGTNEKLFF
TGTGCCAGCAGCAAGATAACCTGGCTCGGGACTAATGAAAAACTGTTTTTT
>TRBJ2-7|TRBV5-1|TRBD2
CASSLAASGDLYEQYF
TGCGCCAGCAGCTTGGCGGCAAGCGGGGACCTCTACGAGCAGTACTTC
>TRBJ2-1|TRBV4-2|NA
CASSQVSLAPYNEQFF
TGTGCCAGCAGCCAAGTAAGCCTAGCGCCGTACAATGAGCAGTTCTTC
>TRBJ1-5|TRBV11-3|TRBD1
CASSSGTGVDQPQHF
TGTGCCAGCAGCTCCGGGACAGGGGTCGATCAGCCCCAGCATTTT
>TRBJ2-5|TRBV7-9|TRBD1
CASSLNGQGREQYF
TGTGCCAGCAGCTTAAACGGACAGGGGAGGGAGCAGTACTTC
>TRBJ2-3|TRBV10-3|NA
CAIRPLELSTDTQYF
TGTGCCATCAGACCCCTAGAATTGAGCACAGATACGCAGTATTTT
>TRBJ2-5|TRBV5-1|TRBD1
CASSLAYGQGLETQYF
TGCGCCAGCAGCTTGGCCTATGGACAGGGGTTAGAGACCCAGTACTTC
>TRBJ1-1|TRBV25-1|NA
CASSFGGRTEAFF
TGTGCCAGCAGTTTTGGAGGTCGAACTGAAGCTTTCTTT
>TRBJ2-1|TRBV5-1|TRBD2
CASSRTSGTDNEQFF
TGCGCCAGCAGCCGAACTAGCGGGACTGACAATGAGCAGTTCTTC
>TRBJ1-5|TRBV19|NA
CASTTPTSYSNQPQHF
TGTGCCAGTACCACCCCGACTTCGTATAGCAATCAGCCCCAGCATTTT
>TRBJ1-3|TRBV5-1|TRBD1
CASSLGSGGTGNTIYF
TGCGCCAGCAGCTTGGGATCAGGGGGCACGGGAAACACCATATATTTT
>TRBJ1-1|TRBV30|NA
CAWSVQFKMNTEAFF
TGTGCCTGGAGTGTACAATTCAAAATGAACACTGAAGCTTTCTTT
>TRBJ2-7|TRBV28|NA
CASSLTAGASYEQYF
TGTGCCAGCAGTTTAACGGCAGGGGCTTCCTACGAGCAGTACTTC
>TRBJ2-1|TRBV28|TRBD2
CASSLVTSGRNEQFF
TGTGCCAGCAGTTTAGTGACTAGCGGGAGAAATGAGCAGTTCTTC
>TRBJ2-1|TRBV2|TRBD2
CASVSGGHNEQFF
TGTGCCAGCGTGAGCGGGGGCCACAATGAGCAGTTCTTC
>TRBJ2-5|TRBV4-3|NA
CASSQGQGFQETQYF
TGCGCCAGCAGCCAAGGGCAGGGATTTCAAGAGACCCAGTACTTC
>TRBJ2-2|TRBV10-3|TRBD1
CAISFHGQGLSGELFF
TGTGCCATCAGTTTTCATGGACAGGGCCTTTCCGGGGAGCTGTTTTTT
>TRBJ2-5|TRBV7-9|TRBD1
CASTYGTGEETQYF
TGTGCCAGCACCTACGGGACAGGGGAAGAGACCCAGTACTTC
>TRBJ2-7|TRBV28|NA
CASSPGLNELYEQYF
TGTGCCAGCAGCCCCGGACTAAATGAATTGTACGAGCAGTACTTC
>TRBJ2-1|TRBV10-1|TRBD1
CASSEGQGANNEQFF
TGCGCCAGCAGTGAGGGACAGGGGGCGAACAATGAGCAGTTCTTC
>TRBJ2-7|TRBV18|NA
CASSPAAGGGYEQYF
TGTGCCAGCTCACCAGCCGCAGGGGGAGGCTACGAGCAGTACTTC
>TRBJ2-3|TRBV19|NA
CASSPETGTSTDTQYF
TGTGCCAGTAGTCCAGAGACAGGTACTAGCACAGATACGCAGTATTTT
>TRBJ1-3|TRBV29-1|NA
CSGGGGQGNTIYF
TGCAGCGGGGGAGGGGGGCAAGGAAACACCATATATTTT
>TRBJ2-7|TRBV29-1|NA
CSVRGDYEQYF
TGCAGCGTGCGCGGGGACTACGAGCAGTACTTC
>TRBJ2-7|TRBV27|NA
CASSLDRSYEQYF
TGTGCCAGCAGTTTAGACAGGTCCTACGAGCAGTACTTC
>TRBJ2-7|TRBV7-9|TRBD2
CASSTQTSGRPYEQYF
TGTGCCAGCAGCACCCAGACTAGCGGGAGGCCGTACGAGCAGTACTTC
>TRBJ2-7|TRBV5-4|NA
CASSGGGGHYEQYF
TGTGCCAGCAGCGGTGGGGGGGGACACTACGAGCAGTACTTC
>TRBJ1-2|TRBV27|TRBD1
CASSSPGQGSYGYTF
TGTGCCAGCAGTTCACCGGGACAGGGGAGCTATGGCTACACCTTC
>TRBJ2-5|TRBV2|NA
CASSEGAPLETQYF
TGTGCCAGCAGTGAAGGGGCCCCCCTAGAGACCCAGTACTTC
>TRBJ1-2|TRBV19|TRBD1
CASSRPGQGRGYTF
TGTGCCAGTAGCCGACCGGGACAGGGAAGGGGCTACACCTTC
>TRBJ1-1|TRBV11-2|TRBD1
CASSFRGQGKAFF
TGTGCCAGCAGCTTTCGAGGACAGGGAAAAGCTTTCTTT